The text below deals with one T cell receptor (beta chain). Its antigen is as yet unknown. TCR beta cDNA libraries had unique molecular identifiers. cDNA molecules numbering around 500,000 came from approximately 0.91 to 9.4 million T cells. In TCRdb, the PCR reads were re-called with MiXCR into one record per CDR3 protein. Among about 680,000 distinct CDR3 sequences listed, approximately 60% were seen once. The CDR3 is made up of 14 amino acids. J gave up 8 bases and V 3 bases, and 5 bases lay outside the gene matches. CDR1 and CDR2 from the germline V gene are ENHRY and SYGVKD. The sample comes from a study of post-analysis software for immune sequencing data. Study-wide background: Relapsing-remitting, secondary progressive and progressive-relapsing multiple sclerosis courses were included.

General study points: In multiple sclerosis, normalized Chao1 diversity was significantly below that of controls. Batch-matched samples strongly co-clustered by F measure. There were five TRBV segments more frequent in patients than controls, and TRBV5-6, TRBV5-1 and TRBV20-1 were among them.

This chain links TRBV10-3 with TRBJ2-2; 8 nucleotides match TRBD1. The clonotype comes from a girl aged 2-15 years with multiple sclerosis. The sample taken for sequencing was blood. The chain's CDR3 is CAISDRQGLGELFF. In nucleotides, the CDR3 is TGTGCCATCAGTGACAGACAGGGGCTTGGGGAGCTGTTTTTT.